One sample yielded the 19 T cell receptor beta chains listed below, sequenced in a study of T cells after yellow fever vaccination. TCRdb processed the 5' RACE reads anew with MiXCR; each CDR3 protein has one entry. The data contain hundreds of thousands of distinct CDR3 sequences, around an eighth of them seen just once; the ten biggest clones take up more than 12%. Sample: PBMCs, taken on the day of the yellow fever booster vaccination. The receptors originated from a man under 40 who received the YFV17D yellow fever vaccine.

This clonotype was seen ten or more times. The chain has TRBV5-1 and TRBJ2-7; D might be TRBD1 (5 bases). This CDR3 contains 13 residues. Germline CDR1 is SGHRS and CDR2 is YFSETQ. The V and J ends lost 4 bases and 1 base respectively, with 9 bases between them. The chain's CDR3 is CASSRRQSYEQYF. The CDR3 DNA follows: TGCGCCAGCAGCCGTAGACAGTCCTACGAGCAGTACTTC.

In the case of this clonotype: A much larger clone differs by one base, so this may be a read error. The DNA of the CDR3 is TGTGCCAGCAGCCGGGGGGCCTACAATGAGCAGTTCTTC. Its translation: CASSRGAYNEQFF. The chain employs TRBV7-8 and TRBJ2-1; 7 bases are a match to TRBD2. Germline values: CDR1 SGHVS, CDR2 FQNEAQ. The V gene end was trimmed by 5 bases and the J gene end by 2 bases; junction bases not matched to a gene: 0. This CDR3 has 13 amino acids.

This clonotype was counted a few times. This chain connects TRBV6-5 to TRBJ2-3, with D unresolved. V was cut by 7 bases and J by 6 bases, with 11 bases left in between. The CDR3 has 12 amino acids. Germline-derived CDR1 and CDR2 are MNHEY and SVGAGI. CDR3 sequence (DNA): TGTGCCAGCACTACTACTTCGGATACGCAGTATTTT. Protein sequence: CASTTTSDTQYF.

This clonotype was seen more than once but under ten times. The chain has TRBV30 and TRBJ1-1, with D unclear. In germline, CDR1 is GTSNPN, CDR2 SVGIG (reference sequence). V lost 4 bases and J lost 1, with 4 bases in between. The length of the CDR3 is 11 residues. DNA for the CDR3: TGTGCCTGGACGTGGAACACTGAAGCTTTCTTT. Its translation: CAWTWNTEAFF.

This clonotype showed up many times. The rearrangement joins TRBV24-1 to TRBJ2-2, with D possibly TRBD2 on 5 matching bases. This CDR3 has 18 amino acids. V dropped 0 bases and J dropped 4 bases, with 17 bases sitting between them. In germline, CDR1 is KGHDR, CDR2 SFDVKD. CDR3 loop: CATSDLRENSVVTGELFF. The DNA for the CDR3 is TGTGCCACCAGTGATTTGAGGGAGAATTCTGTGGTCACCGGGGAGCTGTTTTTT.

This clonotype was picked up a small number of times. This chain uses TRBV18 with TRBJ1-1; the D gene is possibly TRBD1 (5 bases). Trimming pared 3 bases from V and 0 bases from J, leaving 8 bases between. The CDR3 length is 14 residues. Germline CDR1 reads KGHSH; CDR2 reads LQKENI. DNA for the CDR3: TGTGCCAGCTCACCGCAGGGAGTGAACACTGAAGCTTTCTTT. Translating gives CASSPQGVNTEAFF.

This clonotype turned up a few times. DNA of the CDR3: TGTGCCAGTAGTAGGGGACTAGCGGTCTCCTACAATGAGCAGTTCTTC. It codes for CASSRGLAVSYNEQFF. The J gene is TRBJ2-1, the V gene TRBV19; 11 bases match TRBD2. Germline V gene lookup returns CDR1 LNHDA and CDR2 SQIVND (reference sequence). V shed 4 bases, J shed 0 bases, and the junction held 2 bases outside the gene matches. This CDR3 has 16 amino acids.

CDR3 sequence: CASSPYSTTDTQYF. Here the CDR3 DNA reads TGTGCCAGCTCACCCTACTCGACGACAGATACGCAGTATTTT. The rearrangement links TRBV18 to TRBJ2-3; D remains ambiguous. Germline V gives CDR1 KGHSH, CDR2 LQKENI. V gave up 3 bases and J gave up 3 bases, with 10 bases separating them. The CDR3 covers 14 residues.

The sample holds a few counts of this clonotype. This rearrangement joins TRBV12-3 or TRBV12-4 to TRBJ2-3; D not certain. The CDR3 runs 14 residues. Trimming removed 3 bases from V and 2 bases from J, with 9 bases in between. This CDR3 reads CASSFAATTDTQYF. CDR3 DNA: TGTGCCAGCAGTTTCGCAGCGACCACAGATACGCAGTATTTT.

Ten or more counts support this clonotype. At one end the junction does not follow the germline gene, possibly because of a read error. V and J are TRBV27 and TRBJ2-1; D unclear. CDR3 length: 13 residues. Germline CDR1 and CDR2: MNHEY and SMNVEV (reference sequence). As DNA, the CDR3 is TGCGCCAGCAGCTTGTCCGGGTCGAATGAGCAGTTCTTC. Amino acids: CASSLSGSNEQFF.

In its sample, this clonotype was seen many times. The genes are TRBV5-6 and TRBJ2-1; D possibly corresponds to TRBD2 (5 bases). Trimming pared 4 bases from V and 0 bases from J, leaving 14 bases between. The CDR3 spans 16 residues. Germline-derived CDR1 and CDR2 are SGHDT and YYEEEE. The CDR3 DNA sequence: TGTGCCAGCAGCCCCATGGCGGGTAGCTCCTACAATGAGCAGTTCTTC. This codes for CASSPMAGSSYNEQFF.

The V and J genes are TRBV3-1 and TRBJ2-1; 10 bases agree with TRBD2. The CDR3 consists of 16 residues. Trimming cost V 4 bases and J 4 bases; bases outside gene matches: 7. Germline CDR1 LGHDT, CDR2 YNNKEL (reference sequence). The CDR3 nucleotides read TGTGCCAGCAGCCCAGGGGGTAGCGGGAGGTACAATGAGCAGTTCTTC. Its translation is CASSPGGSGRYNEQFF.

The chain recombines TRBV18 with TRBJ2-7, with 7 bases identical to TRBD1. This CDR3 comprises 21 residues. CDR1 KGHSH and CDR2 LQKENI come from the germline V gene. Trimming took 2 bases from V and 0 from J; bases not matched to a gene: 22. CDR3 nucleotide sequence: TGTGCCAGCTCACCATTTAATATACGCCAGACTGGACAGGAAAGCTCCTACGAGCAGTACTTC. Translated: CASSPFNIRQTGQESSYEQYF.

CDR3 residues: CASSPGQGELETQYF. CDR3 coding DNA: TGTGCCAGCAGCCCCGGACAGGGGGAATTAGAGACCCAGTACTTC. The genes are TRBV7-9 and TRBJ2-5, with 10 positions matching TRBD1. CDR3 length equals 15 residues. Germline V gene data show CDR1 as SEHNR and CDR2 as FQNEAQ (reference sequence). V lost 5 bases, J lost 4 bases, and 7 bases stayed unmatched.

The chain recombines TRBV24-1 with TRBJ2-1; D gene uncertain. There are 18 residues in the CDR3. V was shortened by 0 bases and J by 1 base, with 15 bases between the two germline ends. The germline V gene encodes CDR1 KGHDR and CDR2 SFDVKD. Here the CDR3 reads CATSDLQGGSKSYNEQFF. The CDR3 DNA follows: TGTGCCACCAGTGATTTGCAAGGTGGGTCCAAGTCCTACAATGAGCAGTTCTTC.

There are a few counts of this clonotype. The rearrangement uses TRBV12-3 or TRBV12-4 and TRBJ2-2; D may correspond to TRBD1 or TRBD2 (5 bases each). This CDR3 comprises 15 residues. V was shortened by 3 bases and J by 5 bases, with 13 bases between the two germline ends. The CDR3 coding sequence is TGTGCCAGCAGTTTGGGTGGGACGAGGACCGGGGAGCTGTTTTTT. This encodes CASSLGGTRTGELFF.

This clonotype was detected only a few times. The rearrangement uses TRBV5-1 and TRBJ2-3; 11 nucleotides match TRBD2. Germline loops: CDR1 SGHRS, CDR2 YFSETQ. After removal of 2 bases from V and 4 bases from J, the junction contained 3 bases not matched to a gene. The CDR3 is made up of 15 amino acids. The CDR3 nucleotides are TGCGCCAGCAGCTTTAGCGGGAGGGCCTCAGATACGCAGTATTTT. Its translation is CASSFSGRASDTQYF.

As to this clonotype: This sequence may be a read error, since a much larger clone differs from it by one base. The chain recombines TRBV9 with TRBJ2-2; 7 nucleotides line up with TRBD1. V dropped 3 bases and J dropped 6; count of bases not matched to a gene: 2. Germline CDR1 reads SGDLS; CDR2 reads YYNGEE. This CDR3 is built from 13 residues. The CDR3 nucleotides are TGTGCCAGCAGCGAGACAGGGTCCGGGGAGCTGTTTTTT. It is translated as CASSETGSGELFF.

This clonotype was counted only a few times. This CDR3 reads CASSFSGTGPYEQYF. CDR3 coding DNA: TGTGCCAGCAGTTTCTCCGGGACAGGGCCCTACGAGCAGTACTTC. The chain joins TRBV27 to TRBJ2-7; 9 bases are a match to TRBD1. The V segment lost 3 bases and the J segment 2 bases; nucleotides outside the gene matches: 5. Germline CDR1 and CDR2: MNHEY and SMNVEV (reference sequence). CDR3 length equals 15 residues.